The TCR beta chain under discussion was sequenced for a study of a mutant IDH1 vaccine in newly diagnosed glioma (dated by TCRdb to about 2021). For context, the study as a whole: Eight vaccinations were administered to patients in weeks 1, 3, 5, 7, 11, 15, 19 and 23, corresponding to visits V03 through V10. In the chemotherapy-containing groups, vaccination started alongside temozolomide cycles, whereas in patients who had radiotherapy alone it started 4-6 weeks after radiotherapy. The approximately 30 treated patients were approximately 62% male and around 40% female, with a mean age of about 38 years. Before enrollment, patients had received standard therapy of radiotherapy alone, temozolomide alone, or radiochemotherapy with temozolomide; most received the combination. Six visits were used for peripheral blood collection: V03 (baseline), V05, V07, V10, V12 and V13. For exploratory analyses, about two dozen treated patients had longitudinal TCRB deep sequencing done wherever samples were available. Overall study results and their limits: According to the authors, sample limitations meant that analyses of patient blood samples could not be reproduced. Availability determined which PBMC samples were chosen for TCRB deep sequencing. Pseudoprogression seemed to be unrelated to changes in the top peripheral T cell clonotypes found by TCRB sequencing. Immune responses induced by the vaccine were seen in more than 85% of patients across multiple MHC alleles.

The library was generated by the immunoSEQ multiplex PCR assay. The hsTCRB Kit was used according to the manufacturer's protocol to amplify rearranged TCR beta chain sequences. TCRB libraries were sequenced on an Illumina MiSeq. The study's own analysis went as follows. The proprietary platform of the kit vendor was used for demultiplexing, trimming and gene mapping. TCRdb holds this immuneACCESS table with in-frame rearrangements only. Some clones are missing; in checked studies, unresolved V genes explain under half, and the rest has no known cause. D and trimming were read from the DNA, whereas the V and J calls and clone size are those reported in that table. Counted in this sample were around 78,000 clones; 75% to 85% of them appeared once. 2.2% of the sample belongs to the ten largest clones. The time point tag for this specimen amounts to: week 23, last vaccination. Each vaccine dose, consisting of 300 ug of a 20-mer mutant IDH1 peptide in Montanide, was administered subcutaneously with topical imiquimod. All donors had newly diagnosed IDH1-mutant astrocytomas of WHO grade 3 or 4 that showed loss of nuclear ATRX. The samples were drawn from NOA16, a multicentre, single-arm, open-label phase I trial in Germany that tested a mutant IDH1 peptide vaccine in humans for the first time. Genomic DNA for TCRB sequencing was extracted from EDTA blood using the DNeasy Blood and Tissue Kit.

Measured from the cysteine to the phenylalanine, the CDR3 is 15 residues long. Only CDR3 DNA is held: 45 bases, read in frame from base 1. CDR1 and CDR2 were assigned from the germline V gene as SGHAT and FQNNGV. The trim is 5 bases for V and 0 bases for J, with a gap of 11 bases between the germline ends. As regards this clone: Its target antigen remains unknown. Base qualities are not recorded, but no much larger clone differs from it by a single base.

This chain joins TRBV11-2 to TRBJ1-3; the D region possibly corresponds to TRBD1 (5 bases align). This sequence was found in a man aged 25 to 40 with glioma. Some clones in this sample may be carry-over from other donors' samples. The starting material was PBMCs, obtained from a glioma patient whose treatment included an IDH1 peptide vaccine. CDR3 loop: CASSDRRSSGNTIYF. The nucleotide sequence is given as TGTGCCAGCAGCGACAGACGGAGCTCTGGAAACACCATATATTTT.